This T cell receptor beta chain was captured by sequencing in a study of blood T cells in healthy people across ages (dated by TCRdb to between 2014 and 2017). Regarding the research as a whole: In model experiments, roughly one uniquely barcoded TCR beta cDNA molecule per two T cells was captured by template switching. Using deep sequencing normalized with unique cDNA molecular identifiers, the study measured how TCR beta repertoire diversity changes with age. Donors of different ages were randomly distributed across sequencing lanes to avoid experimental bias. The donors were divided into four age groups: young (average 16 years), middle-aged (roughly 40), aged (about 56) and long-lived (82). The study analyzed two additional independent replicas of 1 million unique cDNA reads from the same blood draw for two donors, one aged 18 to 29 and one aged 80 or older.

Libraries were prepared through 5' RACE. TCRdb names Illumina HiSeq 2500 as the instrument used. A second PCR of roughly 7 to 11 cycles was run with a J-beta primer mix and a sample-barcoded 5' primer. Each TCR beta cDNA molecule received a unique molecular identifier from a template-switch 5' adaptor carrying 12 random nucleotides. Each sample yielded at least 3 million CDR3-containing paired-end reads. All of the RNA was converted into first-strand cDNA using the Mint cDNA synthesis kit, with a TRBC-specific oligonucleotide serving as the primer. After uracil-DNA glycosylase treatment, a first 18-cycle PCR used universal primers M1SS and BC2_uni_R on all cDNA. Per the original workflow: Normalization of each sample was performed by random selection of 1 million high-quality reads, each carrying a distinct molecular identifier. Instead of being binned into consensus sequences, reads with shared molecular identifiers were discarded. MiTCR, run with a Q25 quality threshold and the strictest error-elimination algorithm, handled CDR3 identification, clonotype clustering and error correction. Lower-bound total TCR beta diversity was estimated with a nonparametric unseen species model using Euler transformation. Through fastp at Q25 and MiXCR, TCRdb rebuilt clones from the public reads, retaining in-frame beta chains. Rows with one shared CDR3 protein collapse into an entry with the most common genes and DNA. TCRdb, not the original authors, processed these V and J calls. The sample table shows around 1.7 million distinct CDR3 sequences, and 28% are seen once. Less than 9.5% of the sample is held by the ten biggest clonotypes.

This clonotype was observed a handful of times. The antigen it recognizes is unknown. No base quality information exists; no much larger clone differs at one position. The donors were roughly 39 Caucasian individuals from Russia, aged roughly 6 to 100 years, who were systemically healthy. About 9.1 milliliters of peripheral blood were collected from each donor into EDTA-treated Vacutainer tubes. PBMCs were isolated by Ficoll-Paque density-gradient centrifugation, with at least 6 million obtained per sample. Total RNA, at least 6 micrograms per sample, was extracted from PBMCs with Trizol reagent. Naive CD45RAhigh/CD27high T cell percentages were measured by flow cytometry on a PBMC aliquot from every donor. Overall study outcomes, separate from this receptor: A strong correlation was found between observed TCR beta diversity and the percentage of naive T cells measured by flow cytometry. Bulk unsorted PBMC profiling prevented conclusive comparison of naive and antigen-experienced compartments. Compared with the aged group, more naive CD4+ T cells, fewer expanded clones and increased TCR diversity were shown by the long-lived group, suggesting age selection. As age increased, observed TCR beta diversity per million T cells dropped in a roughly linear way, and a significant reduction was already evident by age 40. Total diversity estimates from one million sequenced T cells were considered lower bounds and underestimates. The CMV infection status of donors was not known, potentially confounding age-related changes in expanded clonotypes.

At the junction V is shortened by 9 bases and J by 0 bases, with 12 bases in between. Reading from cysteine to phenylalanine, the CDR3 counts 14 amino acids. Only the CDR3 part of the read is kept: 42 bases, read in frame from the first base. CDR1 SGHTA and CDR2 FQGNSA are derived from the germline V gene. The receptor was derived from a woman in her thirties in good health. Specimen: blood. This chain joins TRBV7-2 to TRBJ2-4; the D segment could be TRBD1, given 5 matching bases. The CDR3 amino acid sequence is: CASGASLAKNIQYF. The DNA sequence follows: TGTGCCAGTGGGGCTTCTCTAGCCAAAAACATTCAGTACTTC.